These 27 T cell receptor beta chains were all obtained from the same sample, sequenced in a study of blood T cell repertoires in COVID-19 (dated by TCRdb to 2018 to 2020). Receptors were amplified or captured by the immunoSEQ multiplex PCR assay. TCRdb carries this immuneACCESS record with in-frame sequences only. Its versions omit some clonotypes, under half of them owing to an unresolved V gene in the studies checked, with the rest unexplained. The sample data list nearly 35,000 clones, and over 85% of these were observed just once. The top ten hold approximately 4.7% of the sample. Sequenced sample: peripheral blood. All receptors derive from a human donor in a cohort sampled during active COVID-19.

The V gene is TRBV10-1, the J gene TRBJ2-3; maybe TRBD2 (6 bases). This CDR3 spans 14 amino acids. Trimming took 2 bases from V and 2 from J, leaving 8 bases between them. Germline CDR1 and CDR2: WNHNN and SYGVQD (reference sequence). The CDR3 DNA is TGCGCCAGCAGTGAGGGACTAACCACAGATACGCAGTATTTT. It encodes CASSEGLTTDTQYF.

The chain links TRBV7-6 to TRBJ2-7; 7 bases are shared with TRBD2. With 1 base clipped from V and 7 bases from J, the junction kept 19 bases outside the gene matches. The CDR3 extends over 18 amino acids. Per germline, CDR1 SGHVS and CDR2 FNYEAQ. The CDR3 DNA follows: TGTGCCAGCAGCTTAGAGAGCGGGCCGCTAGCGGAGGGGTCGGAGCAGTACTTC. Residues: CASSLESGPLAEGSEQYF.

The chain couples TRBV10-3 to TRBJ1-5; the D is unclear. This CDR3 has 18 amino acids. Germline CDR1 ENHRY, CDR2 SYGVKD. The ends were cut back, 1 base at V and 4 bases at J, with 20 bases in the middle. The CDR3 spells CAISELWERGRENQPQHF. The CDR3, as DNA: TGTGCCATCAGTGAGTTATGGGAAAGAGGGCGGGAGAATCAGCCCCAGCATTTT.

V usage is TRBV5-6 and J usage is TRBJ1-2; D possibly corresponds to TRBD1 (5 bases). Germline CDR1 and CDR2: SGHDT and YYEEEE. The V end was cut by 5 bases, the J end by 6 bases, with 14 bases between. The CDR3 loop spans 13 amino acids. Here the CDR3 reads CASRWPGDHGYTF. The DNA of the CDR3 is TGTGCCAGCAGGTGGCCGGGGGATCATGGCTACACCTTC.

The chain uses TRBV28 and TRBJ2-1, with 11 bases aligning to TRBD2. V lost 2 bases to trimming and J lost 5 bases; unmatched junction nucleotides: 11. Germline V gives CDR1 MDHEN, CDR2 SYDVKM. The CDR3 sequence is 18 residues long. The CDR3 sequence: CASSLPTLAGGPNNEQFF. The CDR3 bases are TGTGCCAGCAGTTTACCAACTTTAGCGGGGGGGCCTAACAATGAGCAGTTCTTC.

The chain joins TRBV27 to TRBJ2-3, with D perhaps matching TRBD2 (6 bases). The length of the CDR3 is 19 residues. V was trimmed by 4 bases and J by 1 base, leaving 24 bases between them. CDR1 and CDR2 from the germline V gene are MNHEY and SMNVEV (reference sequence). CDR3 DNA: TGTGCCAGCAGTTATTCCTTACCGGGACTGCTGATTGGCACAGATACGCAGTATTTT. It specifies CASSYSLPGLLIGTDTQYF.

The rearrangement joins TRBV2 to TRBJ2-7; 8 bases line up with TRBD1. This CDR3 spans 13 amino acids. The germline CDR1 and CDR2 sequences are SNHLY and FYNNEI. Trimming removed 6 bases from V and 5 bases from J; junction bases left unmatched: 6. CDR3 sequence: CASRADRVDEQYF. CDR3 coding DNA: TGTGCCAGCAGGGCGGACAGGGTGGACGAGCAGTACTTC.

The J gene is TRBJ2-1, the V gene TRBV7-7, with D perhaps TRBD1 (5 bases). V lost 1 base and J 9 bases, leaving 16 bases between the germline ends. This CDR3 has 15 amino acids. Germline CDR1 and CDR2: SSHAT and FNYEAQ (reference sequence). In DNA, the CDR3 is TGTGCCAGCAGCTTAGTATCAGGGCAAGAGTCTGAGCAGTTCTTC. Amino acids: CASSLVSGQESEQFF. The variable domain in full, with the rest retrieved from reference TRBV7-7 and TRBJ2-1, is GAGVSQSPRYKVTKRGQDVTLRCDPISSHATLYWYQQALGQGPEFLTYFNYEAQPDKSGLPSDRFSAERPEGSISTLTIQRTEQRDSAMYRCASSLVSGQESEQFFGPGTRLTVL.

About this clone: One end of the junction varies from germline; a read error may be responsible. This chain uses TRBV2 with TRBJ2-7, with TRBD1 matching over 9 bases. Germline V lookup: CDR1 SNHLY, CDR2 FYNNEI. The CDR3 sequence is 12 residues long. The CDR3 reads CASRRNTGTGIF. DNA of the CDR3: TGTGCCAGCAGAAGGAACACCGGGACAGGGATATTC.

V usage is TRBV7-9 and J usage is TRBJ2-1; TRBD1 matches 8 bases. V trimming: 4 bases; J trimming: 1 base; junction bases outside the gene matches: 3. The CDR3 length is 15 residues. Germline V gene sequence: CDR1 SEHNR, CDR2 FQNEAQ (reference sequence). The CDR3 protein is CASSSGQGSYNEQFF. CDR3 nucleotide sequence: TGTGCCAGCAGCTCAGGACAGGGATCCTACAATGAGCAGTTCTTC.

This chain connects TRBV27 to TRBJ2-3, with 8 bases that match TRBD1. V trimming: 1 base; J trimming: 6 bases; junction bases outside the gene matches: 3. The CDR3 has 14 residues. Per the germline V gene, CDR1 is MNHEY and CDR2 is SMNVEV (reference sequence). CDR3 bases: TGTGCCAGCAGTTTATTGACAGGGGTTGATACGCAGTATTTT. Translation gives CASSLLTGVDTQYF.

The chain carries TRBV5-1 and TRBJ1-4, with D uncertain. Germline values: CDR1 SGHRS, CDR2 YFSETQ. The CDR3 is made up of 14 amino acids. V was shortened by 4 bases and J by 3 bases, with 10 bases between the two germline ends. This CDR3 is CASSLTRSNEKLFF. The CDR3 DNA reads as TGCGCCAGCAGCCTCACGAGGTCTAATGAAAAACTGTTTTTT.

The chain joins TRBV7-9 to TRBJ2-7; 9 nucleotides match TRBD2. Losses at the gene ends were 4 bases for V and 4 bases for J; bases not matched to a gene: 8. The CDR3 spans 15 residues. Germline V gene lookup returns CDR1 SEHNR and CDR2 FQNEAQ (reference sequence). The CDR3 loop is CASSSLSSGVYEQYF. Written as DNA, the CDR3 is TGTGCCAGCAGCTCCCTTTCTAGCGGGGTTTACGAGCAGTACTTC.

The chain couples TRBV5-4 to TRBJ2-1, with 9 positions matching TRBD2. The CDR3 covers 15 residues. Unmatched junction bases numbered 4, after V lost 4 bases and J lost 2 bases. Germline values: CDR1 SGHNT, CDR2 YYREEE (reference sequence). The CDR3 region is CASSGAGGAYNEQFF. The CDR3 nucleotides read TGTGCCAGCAGCGGAGCGGGGGGCGCCTACAATGAGCAGTTCTTC.

The CDR3 sequence is CASRGGLAPSYEQYF. CDR3 DNA sequence: TGTGCCAGCAGGGGGGGACTAGCGCCTTCCTACGAGCAGTACTTC. The chain employs TRBV27 and TRBJ2-7, with TRBD2 matching 10 bases. Losses at the gene ends were 6 bases for V and 1 base for J; bases not matched to a gene: 6. This CDR3 comprises 15 residues. Germline values: CDR1 MNHEY, CDR2 SMNVEV (reference sequence).

This chain uses TRBV28 with TRBJ2-1, with D maybe TRBD1 (5 bases). This CDR3 has 13 residues. Trimming took off 2 bases at V and 15 bases at J, with 17 bases between the two ends. Germline V gives CDR1 MDHEN, CDR2 SYDVKM. CDR3 coding DNA: TGTGCCAGCAGTTTAAACGAAGAACGTGGGGCGTTCTTC. It yields the protein CASSLNEERGAFF.

The chain joins TRBV7-9 to TRBJ2-5; 13 bases map to TRBD2. Germline V lookup: CDR1 SEHNR, CDR2 FQNEAQ (reference sequence). J was trimmed by 5 bases and V by 4 bases; bases with no gene match: 10. This CDR3 has 17 amino acids. This chain's CDR3 is CASSSSRTSGSQETQYF. The CDR3 nucleotides are TGTGCCAGCAGCTCCTCGAGGACTAGCGGGAGTCAGGAGACCCAGTACTTC.

J is TRBJ2-7 and V is TRBV7-9; perhaps TRBD1 as D (6 bases). Germline V gene data show CDR1 as SEHNR and CDR2 as FQNEAQ (reference sequence). Trimming removed 0 bases from V and 0 bases from J, with 12 bases in between. CDR3 length: 16 residues. CDR3 protein: CASSLALGASSYEQYF. In DNA form, the CDR3 reads TGTGCCAGCAGCTTAGCGTTGGGGGCGAGCTCCTACGAGCAGTACTTC.

V usage is TRBV6-5 and J usage is TRBJ2-5, with D possibly being TRBD1 (5 bases). CDR1 is MNHEY and CDR2 is SVGAGI in the germline V gene. This CDR3 is 13 amino acids long. Trimming took 2 bases from V and 5 from J, leaving 9 bases between them. The CDR3 sequence: CASSYGHSETQYF. CDR3 bases: TGTGCCAGCAGTTACGGACATTCGGAGACCCAGTACTTC.

The table lists this clone with a count of one. This sequence joins TRBV7-8 and TRBJ2-5, with D hard to call. V lost 1 base and J lost 5, with 11 bases in between. The CDR3 has 14 residues. The germline V gene encodes CDR1 SGHVS and CDR2 FQNEAQ. In nucleotides, the CDR3 is TGTGCCAGCAGCTTAGTATCAACTGAGGAGACCCAGTACTTC. Protein sequence: CASSLVSTEETQYF.

The J gene is TRBJ1-2, the V gene TRBV19; tentatively, D is TRBD1 (5 bases). The CDR3 is 11 residues long. From germline, CDR1 is LNHDA and CDR2 SQIVND (reference sequence). The V end was cut by 9 bases, the J end by 7 bases, with 12 bases between. The CDR3 spells CASRGGSGYTF. The CDR3 region has the DNA TGTGCCAGCCGGGGGGGTTCTGGCTACACCTTC.

The chain employs TRBV3-1 (or the pseudogene TRBV3-2) and TRBJ2-2, with D tentatively TRBD1 (5 bases). The CDR3 has 14 amino acids. CDR1 is LGHDT, CDR2 YNNKEL, per germline (reference sequence). V was shortened by 11 bases and J by 6 bases, with 19 bases between the two germline ends. CDR3 sequence reads: CASVGLRGAGELFF. In DNA form, the CDR3 reads TGTGCCTCCGTCGGGTTAAGGGGTGCCGGGGAGCTGTTTTTT.

This chain joins TRBV15 and TRBJ2-7, with a tentative D call TRBD2 (5 bases). There are 14 residues in the CDR3. CDR1 is LNHNV, CDR2 YYDKDF, per germline (reference sequence). Trimming shortened V by 1 base and J by 4 bases, and 11 bases separated the two germline ends. CDR3 bases: TGTGCCACCAGCAGAGCGGTCTCGGGGTACGAGCAGTACTTC. Encoded protein: CATSRAVSGYEQYF.

The chain employs TRBV6-5 and TRBJ2-2; D is perhaps TRBD1 (6 bases). Germline V gives CDR1 MNHEY, CDR2 SVGAGI. The CDR3 runs 15 residues. V lost 3 bases and J 6 bases, leaving 14 bases between the germline ends. CDR3 sequence (DNA): TGTGCCAGCAGTTATGGGACATTTTACCCCGGGGAGCTGTTTTTT. Translation: CASSYGTFYPGELFF.

V and J are TRBV6-4 and TRBJ1-5; a weak D match, TRBD1 (5 bases). This CDR3 region has 14 residues. V was cut by 4 bases and J by 5 bases, with 12 bases left in between. Germline V gene lookup returns CDR1 MRHNA and CDR2 SNTAGT. As DNA, the CDR3 is TGTGCCAGCAGTGTGGAGCAGGGATATCAGCCCCAGCATTTT. Translated, it gives CASSVEQGYQPQHF.

The CDR3 protein is CASSHGLAGGSDEQFF. The CDR3 nucleotides are TGTGCCAGCAGCCACGGACTAGCGGGGGGTTCAGATGAGCAGTTCTTC. J is TRBJ2-1 and V is TRBV11-1; 14 bases match TRBD2. The CDR3 spans 16 residues. V lost 5 bases to trimming and J lost 8 bases; unmatched junction nucleotides: 8. The germline V gene encodes CDR1 SGHAT and CDR2 FQDESV (reference sequence).

A single count supports this clone. The rearrangement uses TRBV5-6 and TRBJ1-2; 9 nucleotides align to TRBD1. The V gene end was trimmed by 4 bases and the J gene end by 8 bases; junction bases not matched to a gene: 3. Germline lookup yields CDR1 SGHDT and CDR2 YYEEEE. The CDR3 spans 12 residues. The CDR3 reads CASSAGQGGYTF. CDR3 in DNA: TGTGCCAGCAGCGCGGGACAGGGAGGCTACACCTTC.